Sequencing of this T cell receptor (beta chain) was carried out in a study of T cells in Graves' hyperthyroidism and ophthalmopathy. Study background: Peripheral blood samples were taken at initial diagnosis, prior to any treatment. Study findings and constraints: Blood also contained most expanded thyroid clonotypes above 0.001.

Uncontrolled infection, other autoimmune disease, pregnancy or lactation disqualified patients from enrolment. Note on this clonotype: Its matching antigen is unknown.

Amplification of TCR beta CDR3 regions was performed using RNA transcripts as template. An initial round of RT-PCR targeting the TCR CDR3 relied on the HTBI primer set. TCRdb reprocessed the multiplex PCR reads with MiXCR, giving one entry per CDR3 protein. Of 400,000 to 600,000 distinct CDR3 sequences listed, less than 25% are singletons. V was cut by 3 bases and J by 7 bases, with 14 bases left in between. This CDR3 has 14 amino acids. Input material: blood. The TCR originated in a man aged 18 to 29 with Graves' hyperthyroidism. This sequence joins TRBV12-3 or TRBV12-4 and TRBJ2-3, with D perhaps TRBD2 (6 bases). The CDR3 loop is CASSFDPSVYTQYF. CDR3 nucleotide sequence: TGTGCCAGCAGTTTCGATCCTAGCGTTTATACGCAGTATTTT.